Presented here are 15 T cell receptor beta chains from one specimen sequenced in a study of blood T cell repertoires in COVID-19. Produced via immunoSEQ multiplex PCR; TCRdb's table is partial and in-frame only. The table includes tens of thousands of clones, over 80% detected once. Sequencing was performed on peripheral blood. The receptors shown here come from a man aged 70-80 years with acute or convalescent COVID-19.

The V call is TRBV6-1, the J call TRBJ1-2; perhaps TRBD1 as D (6 bases). Germline V gives CDR1 MNHNS, CDR2 SASEGT. V gave up 1 base and J gave up 0 bases, with 9 bases separating them. This CDR3 comprises 15 residues. The CDR3 nucleotides are TGTGCCAGCAGTGAAGGTCGGACAGCTAACTATGGCTACACCTTC. Translation gives CASSEGRTANYGYTF.

The rearrangement joins TRBV4-1 to TRBJ1-5; no clear D gene. This CDR3 spans 16 amino acids. Between the trimmed V and J ends, which lost 0 bases and 3 bases, there was a span of 12 bases. CDR1 is MGHRA, CDR2 YSYEKL, per germline. CDR3: CASSQEGSDYNQPQHF. The DNA of the CDR3 is TGCGCCAGCAGCCAAGAGGGCTCAGATTACAATCAGCCCCAGCATTTT.

V is TRBV9 and J is TRBJ1-1; no reliable D call. CDR1 and CDR2 from the germline V gene are SGDLS and YYNGEE. The V gene lost 4 bases and the J gene lost 9 bases, with 19 bases spanning the gap. The CDR3 sequence is 14 residues long. DNA of the CDR3: TGTGCCAGCAGCCCCCTACTAAGTTCCACAAAAGCTTTCTTT. Protein product: CASSPLLSSTKAFF.

The rearrangement links TRBV28 to TRBJ1-1, with unresolved D. V shed 7 bases and J shed 4 bases, with 19 bases lying between them. The CDR3 is 15 amino acids. The germline V gene encodes CDR1 MDHEN and CDR2 SYDVKM. The CDR3 DNA sequence: TGTGCCAGCACCCCGGGATCGACCCTAAGCACTGAAGCTTTCTTT. This encodes CASTPGSTLSTEAFF. The whole variable domain, filled in from reference TRBV28 and TRBJ1-1, reads DVKVTQSSRYLVKRTGEKVFLECVQDMDHENMFWYRQDPGLGLRLIYFSYDVKMKEKGDIPEGYSVSREKKERFSLILESASTNQTSMYLCASTPGSTLSTEAFFGQGTRLTVV.

The chain employs TRBV30 and TRBJ1-3; 8 bases are shared with TRBD1. The CDR3 has 17 amino acids. Germline CDR1 reads GTSNPN; CDR2 reads SVGIG (reference sequence). The V gene end was trimmed by 2 bases and the J gene end by 0 bases; junction bases not matched to a gene: 9. CDR3 sequence: CAWSRPTGGFSGNTIYF. The CDR3 DNA reads as TGTGCCTGGAGTCGCCCTACAGGGGGGTTCTCTGGAAACACCATATATTTT.

V is TRBV10-3 and J is TRBJ1-4, with D unclear. The germline V gene encodes CDR1 ENHRY and CDR2 SYGVKD. Between the trimmed V and J ends, which lost 0 bases and 3 bases, there was a span of 8 bases. The CDR3 spans 15 residues. The CDR3 protein is CAISESQRANEKLFF. In DNA, the CDR3 is TGTGCCATCAGTGAGTCACAGAGGGCTAATGAAAAACTGTTTTTT.

This clone appeared a single time. This chain joins TRBV24-1 and TRBJ2-2; possibly TRBD2 for D (6 bases). Trimming pared 5 bases from V and 6 bases from J, leaving 15 bases between. The germline V gene has CDR1 KGHDR and CDR2 SFDVKD. The CDR3 is made up of 15 amino acids. The CDR3 bases are TGTGCCACCAGTGTTACGGGAGTCGAGGCCGGGGAGCTGTTTTTT. Amino acid sequence: CATSVTGVEAGELFF.

The chain couples TRBV25-1 to TRBJ1-1; 7 nucleotides agree with TRBD1. CDR1 and CDR2 (germline): MGHDK, SYGVNS. The CDR3 extends over 14 amino acids. The V and J ends lost 0 bases and 8 bases, in that order; junction bases with no gene match: 6. CDR3 sequence (DNA): TGTGCCAGCAGTGAATATAGTGCCAGGGGGGAAGCTTTCTTT. Translation: CASSEYSARGEAFF.

This clone occurred a few times. J is TRBJ2-2 and V is TRBV28; D ambiguous. The CDR3 is 15 residues long. The V gene's germline CDR1 is MDHEN and CDR2 SYDVKM. V lost 7 bases and J lost 2, with 14 bases in between. The CDR3 DNA follows: TGTGCCAGCAAAGCCCCGTTCGGTAACACCGGGGAGCTGTTTTTT. It specifies CASKAPFGNTGELFF. The variable domain in full, with the rest retrieved from reference TRBV28 and TRBJ2-2, is DVKVTQSSRYLVKRTGEKVFLECVQDMDHENMFWYRQDPGLGLRLIYFSYDVKMKEKGDIPEGYSVSREKKERFSLILESASTNQTSMYLCASKAPFGNTGELFFGEGSRLTVL.

This chain joins TRBV29-1 and TRBJ2-1, with 9 bases identical to TRBD2. The V segment lost 8 bases and the J segment 6 bases; nucleotides outside the gene matches: 5. The CDR3 is made up of 12 amino acids. Germline lookup yields CDR1 SQVTM and CDR2 ANQGSEA. CDR3 coding DNA: TGCAGCACCTGGACTAGCGCCAATGAGCAGTTCTTC. This sequence encodes CSTWTSANEQFF.

The genes are TRBV11-2 and TRBJ2-6; a weak D match, TRBD1 (6 bases). Trimming left V 5 bases short and J 0 bases short, with 8 bases between. Germline V gene sequence: CDR1 SGHAT, CDR2 FQNNGV. This CDR3 region has 15 residues. CDR3 in amino acids: CASSPQGSGANVLTF. The CDR3 bases are TGTGCCAGCAGCCCACAGGGCTCTGGGGCCAACGTCCTGACTTTC.

This clone turned up a few times. The chain employs TRBV27 and TRBJ2-5; 7 positions agree with TRBD2. The CDR3 is 14 amino acids. V lost 5 bases and J lost 1; bases outside the gene matches: 4. CDR1 is MNHEY and CDR2 is SMNVEV in the germline V gene (reference sequence). CDR3 sequence reads: CASSPGGSQETQYF. CDR3 bases: TGTGCCAGCAGTCCGGGAGGCAGCCAAGAGACCCAGTACTTC.

The rearrangement links TRBV3-1 (or the pseudogene TRBV3-2) to TRBJ2-5; no firm D call. V gave up 0 bases and J gave up 7 bases, with 6 bases separating them. The CDR3 contains 12 residues. Germline CDR1 and CDR2: LGHDT and YNNKEL (reference sequence). Here the CDR3 DNA reads TGTGCCAGCAGCCAAGAAGCTGGGACCCAGTACTTC. It translates to CASSQEAGTQYF.

The J gene is TRBJ1-2, the V gene TRBV5-1; a weak D match, TRBD1 (5 bases). The CDR3 is made up of 15 amino acids. With 4 bases removed from V and 4 bases from J, the gap between germline ends came to 17 bases. Germline lookup yields CDR1 SGHRS and CDR2 YFSETQ. This chain's CDR3 is CASSTSGHRFYGYTF. The CDR3 DNA is TGCGCCAGCAGCACCTCAGGGCATAGATTCTATGGCTACACCTTC.

This chain connects TRBV2 to TRBJ1-5; TRBD1 agrees at 7 bases. Germline V gene lookup returns CDR1 SNHLY and CDR2 FYNNEI. The CDR3 loop spans 15 amino acids. V dropped 5 bases and J dropped 2; count of bases not matched to a gene: 6. The CDR3 protein is CASSRDSGGNQPQHF. CDR3 DNA: TGTGCCAGCAGTAGGGACAGCGGTGGCAATCAGCCCCAGCATTTT.